Sequencing of this T cell receptor (beta chain) was carried out in a study of response to subunit inactivated influenza vaccine. Of note for this clonotype: Antigen: not known.

MiXCR, applied by TCRdb to the RT-PCR reads, yields one record per CDR3 protein. The profile covers a few hundred thousand distinct CDR3 sequences, with 12% to 15% appearing a single time and approximately 10% taken by the ten largest. Study-wide results and limits: Authors proposed each seasonal influenza vaccination draws in few new T cells.

The CDR3 has 13 residues. Per the germline V gene, CDR1 is MNHEY and CDR2 is SVGAGI. Trimming removed 2 bases from V and 2 bases from J, with 7 bases in between. This chain connects TRBV6-5 to TRBJ2-7; no firm D call. The receptor's source is a man in his forties or fifties who received an inactivated influenza vaccine. The sample here was PBMCs from blood, taken roughly 13 days after vaccination. The CDR3 region has the DNA TGTGCCAGCAGTTACAGTCGAACCTACGAGCAGTACTTC. Protein product: CASSYSRTYEQYF.